These 14 T cell receptor beta chains share one sample of origin, sequenced in a study of blood T cell repertoires in COVID-19. Assay used: immunoSEQ multiplex PCR; TCRdb lists only in-frame clones, some missing. The sample shows 200,000 or so clones, roughly nine tenths of them seen only once. Sequenced: peripheral blood. Receptors were obtained from a man aged 65-85 years with acute or convalescent COVID-19.

The rearrangement links TRBV7-9 to TRBJ2-7, with TRBD1 matching over 9 bases. The ends lost 4 bases at V and 5 bases at J; junction bases unmatched: 6. The CDR3 is 14 residues long. Germline V gives CDR1 SEHNR, CDR2 FQNEAQ (reference sequence). The CDR3 spells CASSSGTGKDEQYF. The CDR3, as DNA: TGTGCCAGCAGCTCCGGGACAGGGAAGGACGAGCAGTACTTC.

The V gene is TRBV7-9, the J gene TRBJ1-4; D may be TRBD1 (6 bases). The CDR3 sequence is 14 residues long. Trimming left V 1 base short and J 5 bases short, with 8 bases between. CDR1 and CDR2 (germline): SEHNR, FQNEAQ (reference sequence). The CDR3 is CASSLVGGNEKLFF. The CDR3 DNA reads TGTGCCAGCAGCTTAGTAGGGGGAAATGAAAAACTGTTTTTT.

This clone was seen just once. The chain uses TRBV7-8 and TRBJ1-5; 7 nucleotides match TRBD1. Germline CDR1 is SGHVS and CDR2 is FQNEAQ. The CDR3 runs to 13 residues. The V and J ends lost 5 bases and 4 bases, in that order; junction bases with no gene match: 2. CDR3 in DNA: TGTGCCAGCAGCGTACAGGGGAATCAGCCCCAGCATTTT. This sequence encodes CASSVQGNQPQHF.

This clone appeared a single time. The chain links TRBV11-2 to TRBJ2-1; 11 nucleotides line up with TRBD2. Germline V gene data show CDR1 as SGHAT and CDR2 as FQNNGV. Trimming took 1 base from V and 7 from J; bases not matched to a gene: 9. The CDR3 loop spans 17 amino acids. The CDR3 region has the DNA TGTGCCAGCAGCTTAGCTAGGACTAGCGGGCCGGGGAATGAGCAGTTCTTC. Residues: CASSLARTSGPGNEQFF. The variable domain in full, completed from reference TRBV11-2 and TRBJ2-1, reads EAGVAQSPRYKIIEKRQSVAFWCNPISGHATLYWYQQILGQGPKLLIQFQNNGVVDDSQLPKDRFSAERLKGVDSTLKIQPAKLEDSAVYLCASSLARTSGPGNEQFFGPGTRLTVL.

The chain combines TRBV6-5 with TRBJ2-1; D may be TRBD2 (6 bases). The CDR3 length is 13 residues. Trimming removed 6 bases from V and 7 bases from J, with 13 bases in between. Germline V gene data show CDR1 as MNHEY and CDR2 as SVGAGI. The CDR3 region has the DNA TGTGCCAGCAGCCTTGGGGGGTGGAATGAGCAGTTCTTC. This sequence encodes CASSLGGWNEQFF.

The chain couples TRBV18 to TRBJ1-1; unclear D gene. The V gene lost 5 bases and the J gene lost 1 base, with 8 bases spanning the gap. CDR3 length: 13 residues. Germline V gene lookup returns CDR1 KGHSH and CDR2 LQKENI. In DNA form, the CDR3 reads TGTGCCAGCTCAGCCGGGTGGAACACTGAAGCTTTCTTT. Encoded protein: CASSAGWNTEAFF.

The genes are TRBV10-3 and TRBJ1-1; 8 bases line up with TRBD1. The germline gives CDR1 ENHRY, CDR2 SYGVKD. The CDR3 contains 14 residues. V shed 5 bases and J 6 bases; nucleotides not matched to a gene: 8. For the CDR3, the DNA is TGTGCCATCAGTCCGGACAGGGTGGGGGCTGAAGCTTTCTTT. Its protein is CAISPDRVGAEAFF.

J is TRBJ2-2 and V is TRBV18; D not resolved. The V gene's germline CDR1 is KGHSH and CDR2 LQKENI. The CDR3 spans 15 residues. V was shortened by 1 base and J by 3 bases, with 9 bases between the two germline ends. CDR3 protein: CASSPRLTDTGELFF. For the CDR3, the DNA is TGTGCCAGCTCACCACGCTTAACGGACACCGGGGAGCTGTTTTTT.

The CDR3 loop reads CASSYSFIERYTF. For the CDR3, the DNA is TGTGCCAGCAGTTACTCGTTCATCGAGCGCTACACCTTC. This rearrangement joins TRBV6-5 to TRBJ1-2; D remains ambiguous. CDR1 is MNHEY, CDR2 SVGAGI, per germline. The CDR3 is made up of 13 amino acids. The V end was cut by 0 bases, the J end by 9 bases, with 11 bases between.

The V and J genes are TRBV14 and TRBJ1-1; no definite D call. The CDR3 runs to 15 residues. Germline V CDR1 and CDR2: SGHDN, FVKESK. V dropped 0 bases and J dropped 0 bases, with 8 bases sitting between them. CDR3 in DNA: TGTGCCAGCAGCCAAGAGTGGCAGGTGAACACTGAAGCTTTCTTT. Translation gives CASSQEWQVNTEAFF. The full variable domain, rest sourced from reference TRBV14 and TRBJ1-1, is EAGVTQFPSHSVIEKGQTVTLRCDPISGHDNLYWYRRVMGKEIKFLLHFVKESKQDESGMPNNRFLAERTGGTYSTLKVQPAELEDSGVYFCASSQEWQVNTEAFFGQGTRLTVV.

V usage is TRBV30 and J usage is TRBJ2-2, with 13 bases matching TRBD2. Germline trimming cut 4 bases from V and 6 bases from J; bases unmatched to any gene: 8. The CDR3 has 16 residues. Germline V gives CDR1 GTSNPN, CDR2 SVGIG (reference sequence). In DNA form, the CDR3 reads TGTGCCTGGACCCTAGGACTAGCGGGAGTTGCCGGGGAGCTGTTTTTT. Translating gives CAWTLGLAGVAGELFF.

This clone was counted a single time. CDR3 DNA: TGTGCCAGCAGTTACTCGGGCTCCTTCTCTGGAAACACCATATATTTT. Translation gives CASSYSGSFSGNTIYF. The rearrangement links TRBV6-2 or TRBV6-3 to TRBJ1-3; D call uncertain. Germline lookup yields CDR1 MNHEY and CDR2 SVGEGT. This CDR3 has 16 residues. V dropped 0 bases and J dropped 0 bases, with 9 bases sitting between them.

As DNA, the CDR3 is TGCGCCAGCAGCCTGCGGGACGGTAGTAATTCACCCCTCCACTTT. Protein product: CASSLRDGSNSPLHF. The genes are TRBV5-1 and TRBJ1-6; D possibly corresponds to TRBD1 (5 bases). Per germline, CDR1 SGHRS and CDR2 YFSETQ. Trimming stripped 4 bases from V and 6 bases from J, with 14 bases between. The CDR3 totals 15 residues.

This chain joins TRBV19 and TRBJ1-1; D unclear. Germline V gene data show CDR1 as LNHDA and CDR2 as SQIVND (reference sequence). This CDR3 has 13 amino acids. Trimming took off 3 bases at V and 3 bases at J, with 8 bases between the two ends. The CDR3 spells CASSMFGDTEAFF. For the CDR3, the DNA is TGTGCCAGTAGTATGTTCGGGGACACTGAAGCTTTCTTT.